These T cell receptor beta chains were read from a single sample in a study of T cells in Graves' hyperthyroidism and ophthalmopathy. TCRdb re-derived calls from the multiplex PCR reads in MiXCR, one entry per CDR3 protein. The sample includes fewer than 750,000 distinct CDR3 sequences, approximately 15% seen only once; the top ten take 4% to 5.5%. The sample taken for sequencing was blood. Source of these receptors: a woman aged 40 to 50 with Graves' ophthalmopathy. Each CDR3 is given with its conserved first and last residue. The D gene is left open where the match is weak. The listing skips clone size in some rows; elsewhere it reads once, few, many or a size class.

V	J	D	size	DNA	CDR3
TRBV28	TRBJ2-5	.	many	TGTGCCAGCAGTTCCCAAGACAGACAAGAGACCCAGTACTTC	CASSSQDRQETQYF
TRBV5-1	TRBJ2-7	.	.	TGCGCCAGCGGATGGGGGAGTGCCTACGAGCAGTACTTC	CASGWGSAYEQYF
TRBV4-3	TRBJ2-5	.	.	TGCGCCAGCAGCCAAGGGGTCGCTACTCAAGAGACCCAGTACTTC	CASSQGVATQETQYF
TRBV9	TRBJ2-5	.	many	TGTGCCAGCAGCTCGGGGGCAGGGCACCAAGAGACCCAGTACTTC	CASSSGAGHQETQYF
TRBV12-3/TRBV12-4	TRBJ1-1	.	many	TGTGCCAGCAGTTTGACAGCTCAGGACGCTGAAGCTTTCTTT	CASSLTAQDAEAFF
TRBV4-3	TRBJ1-5	.	.	TGCGCCAGCAGCCAAAAAAAGGGGAATCAGCCCCAGCATTTT	CASSQKKGNQPQHF
TRBV12-3/TRBV12-4	TRBJ2-5	TRBD2	.	TGTGCCAGCAGCCCCGGCGGCGGGAGGAGTGGCGAGACCCAGTACTTC	CASSPGGGRSGETQYF
TRBV27	TRBJ2-5	.	many	TGTGCCAGCAGTTTTTCCGTCGGGGCACAAGAGACCCAGTACTTC	CASSFSVGAQETQYF
TRBV29-1	TRBJ2-7	.	many	TGCAGCGTTGAATTAGAGGTGGGGGCCGAGCAGTACTTC	CSVELEVGAEQYF
TRBV2	TRBJ2-7	.	many	TGTGCCAGCAGGCCTCAGAATGGCGTTTTGGAGCAGTACTTC	CASRPQNGVLEQYF
TRBV6-2/TRBV6-3	TRBJ2-3	TRBD2	many	TGTGCCAGCAGTTACCTTGGGATGTTTGAAGCGGGAGATGGTGATACGCAGTATTTT	CASSYLGMFEAGDGDTQYF
TRBV6-2/TRBV6-3	TRBJ1-5	.	many	TGTGCCAGCAGCGTTCAGGGTGCTTCCCAGCCCCAGCATTTT	CASSVQGASQPQHF
TRBV27	TRBJ2-2	.	.	TGTGCCAGCAGTTTATTTGGGGAGACCGGGGAGCTGTTTTTT	CASSLFGETGELFF
TRBV20-1	TRBJ2-7	TRBD2	.	TGCAGTGCTAGGGAGCGGGAGATCGAGCAGTACTTC	CSAREREIEQYF
TRBV7-8	TRBJ1-5	TRBD1	many	TGTGCCAGCAGCTACGGGACAGGGGATCAGCCCCAGCATTTT	CASSYGTGDQPQHF
TRBV7-2	TRBJ1-1	.	many	TGTGCCAGCAGCCTGGTCTCAGGGGCGAACACTGAAGCTTTCTTT	CASSLVSGANTEAFF
TRBV19	TRBJ1-5	.	many	TGTGCCAGTAGTATGAACCAATATAGCAATCAGCCCCAGCATTTT	CASSMNQYSNQPQHF
TRBV6-5	TRBJ1-1	.	many	TGTGCCAGCAGTTATACGATAAACACTGAAGCTTTCTTT	CASSYTINTEAFF
TRBV28	TRBJ2-7	TRBD1	.	TGTGCCAGCAGTTTGAGGGGACAGACCTACGAGCAGTACTTC	CASSLRGQTYEQYF
TRBV7-8	TRBJ1-5	TRBD1	many	TGTGCCAGCAGCTTTGGGACAGGGGGTCATCAGCCCCAGCATTTT	CASSFGTGGHQPQHF
TRBV25-1	TRBJ1-1	.	many	TGTGCCAGCAGTGAATTTCAGGGCTCCAGCACTGAAGCTTTCTTT	CASSEFQGSSTEAFF
TRBV5-5	TRBJ1-5	.	.	TGTGCCAGCAGCTTAACTTACAGGGTTAGCAATCAGCCCCAGCATTTT	CASSLTYRVSNQPQHF
TRBV6-1	TRBJ2-7	.	many	TGTGCCAGCAGCCAGCGCTTTGATTACGAGCAGTACTTC	CASSQRFDYEQYF
TRBV27	TRBJ1-1	TRBD1	.	TGTGCCAGCAGTACCCTGACAGGGGCCTACACTGAAGCTCTCTTT	CASSTLTGAYTEALF
TRBV6-1	TRBJ2-7	TRBD1	.	TGTGCCAGCAGCCCCGGGACAGGGAGGAACGAGCAGTACTTC	CASSPGTGRNEQYF
TRBV6-5	TRBJ2-7	TRBD2	few	TGTGCCAGCAGTTATTCTAGCGGACAACCCTACGAGCAGTACTTC	CASSYSSGQPYEQYF
TRBV12-3/TRBV12-4	TRBJ2-5	.	many	TGTGCCAGCAGTTTGATGGGACAAGAGACCCAGTACTTC	CASSLMGQETQYF
TRBV29-1	TRBJ2-7	.	.	TGCAGCGTTGAAACACAAACCTACGAGCAGTACTTC	CSVETQTYEQYF
TRBV28	TRBJ2-7	.	many	TGTGCCAGCAGAGGGGGCGGGGTAGCCTACGAGCAGTACTTC	CASRGGGVAYEQYF
TRBV19	TRBJ2-7	TRBD2	few	TGTGCCAGTAGTTCGGGAGGGGGGGACTACGAGCAGTACTTC	CASSSGGGDYEQYF
TRBV6-2/TRBV6-3	TRBJ2-2	.	few	TGTGCCAGGGCTCGGCAGGGGGGCACCGGGGAGCCGTTTTTT	CARARQGGTGEPFF
TRBV12-3/TRBV12-4	TRBJ1-5	.	many	TGTGCCAGCAGTTTAATGGGGGTTCTCGATCAGCCCCAGCATTTT	CASSLMGVLDQPQHF
TRBV29-1	TRBJ2-7	.	.	TGCAGCGTTGCTGGGGTCGGGGAAGTTCCTTACGAGCAGTACTTC	CSVAGVGEVPYEQYF
TRBV27	TRBJ1-3	.	many	TGTGCCAGCAGATGGGGAAACACCATATATTTT	CASRWGNTIYF
TRBV4-1	TRBJ2-3	.	few	TGCGCCAGCAGCCAAGTTTGGGGGAGGACAGATACGCAGTATTTT	CASSQVWGRTDTQYF
TRBV5-1	TRBJ2-7	.	.	TGCGCCAGCAGCTCTGGCTCCGTCTCCTACGAGCAGTACTTC	CASSSGSVSYEQYF
TRBV20-1	TRBJ1-1	.	.	TGCAGTGCAGCAACGACTTTACACACTGAAGCTTTCTTT	CSAATTLHTEAFF
TRBV28	TRBJ2-7	TRBD2	many	TGTGCCAGCACTAAGCCGCGGGAGGGTCTCGAGCAGTACTTC	CASTKPREGLEQYF
TRBV6-1	TRBJ2-5	.	many	TGTGCGATTTCCAACAGCTACCAAGAGACCCAGTACTTC	CAISNSYQETQYF
TRBV27	TRBJ1-2	.	many	TGTGCCAGCAGTTTTTCTGCGACGGTTGGCTACACCTTC	CASSFSATVGYTF
TRBV5-1	TRBJ2-4	TRBD2	.	TGCGCCAGCAGCTCCTTTGGGGGGGACAAAAACATTCAGTACTTC	CASSSFGGDKNIQYF
TRBV28	TRBJ1-6	.	many	TGTGCCAGCAGTCCCCGCAGCTATAATTCACCCCTCCACTTT	CASSPRSYNSPLHF
TRBV7-8	TRBJ2-4	.	.	TGTGCCAGCAGCTTAGGGACCCGGGGTGCCAAAAACATTCAGTACTTC	CASSLGTRGAKNIQYF